Relative to its sample, the clone carrying this T cell receptor beta chain is medium-sized. Its specificity is not known. The V end lost 8 bases, the J end lost 2 bases, and 16 bases lay between the germline ends. The CDR3 has 14 amino acids. Germline loops: CDR1 MNHEY, CDR2 SMNVEV (reference sequence). These data originate in a study of OX40 agonist ivuxolimab in advanced cancers. Sequenced by immunoSEQ multiplex PCR; TCRdb stores in-frame clones only, minus some. The sample lists 53,000 or so clones; around 84% were seen once. Findings of the study overall: No antigen was identified for the clonally expanded peripheral T cells.

This receptor was obtained from an adult with an advanced solid tumor such as melanoma, head and neck, liver or kidney cancer. The rearrangement uses TRBV27 and TRBJ2-7; D is tentatively TRBD1 or TRBD2 (5 bases each). The starting material was CD4+ or CD8+ T cells sorted from blood, obtained in a trial of the OX40 agonist ivuxolimab. The CDR3 DNA reads as TGTGCCAGCGGCCCCACGGGACGGACCTACGAGCAGTACTTC. It codes for CASGPTGRTYEQYF.